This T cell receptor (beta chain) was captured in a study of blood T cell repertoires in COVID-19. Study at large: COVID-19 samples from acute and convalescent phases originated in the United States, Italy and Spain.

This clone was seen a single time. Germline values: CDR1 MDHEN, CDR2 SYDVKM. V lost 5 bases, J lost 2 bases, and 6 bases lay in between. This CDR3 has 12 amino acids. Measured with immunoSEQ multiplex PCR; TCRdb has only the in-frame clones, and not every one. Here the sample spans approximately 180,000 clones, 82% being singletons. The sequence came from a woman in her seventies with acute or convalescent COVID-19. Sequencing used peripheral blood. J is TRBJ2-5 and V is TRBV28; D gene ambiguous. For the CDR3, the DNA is TGTGCCAGCAGTCCCAATCAAGAGACCCAGTACTTC. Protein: CASSPNQETQYF. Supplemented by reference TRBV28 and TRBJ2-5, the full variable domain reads DVKVTQSSRYLVKRTGEKVFLECVQDMDHENMFWYRQDPGLGLRLIYFSYDVKMKEKGDIPEGYSVSREKKERFSLILESASTNQTSMYLCASSPNQETQYFGPGTRLLVL.